These 16 T cell receptor beta chains originate from one sample sequenced in a study of cytomegalovirus exposure and HLA in healthy donors (dated by TCRdb to 2016 to 2017). The protocol used for the library was the immunoSEQ multiplex PCR assay. For the multiplex PCR, a mixture combining 60 forward primers for TCR Vbeta segments and 13 reverse primers for TCR Jbeta segments was used. TCRdb re-hosts the immuneACCESS table, in-frame sequences only. Its copies lack some clones; in the studies checked, an unresolved V gene accounts for under half of them, and the cause for the rest is not known. A total of roughly 40,000 clones appear in this sample, roughly 47% of them only once. The top ten clones comprise about an eighth of the sample. Material: PBMCs. The receptors shown here come from a human donor in good health.

A note on this clone: One end of the junction is discordant with germline, which a read error may explain. V usage is TRBV5-4 and J usage is TRBJ2-7; TRBD2 aligns across 13 bases. CDR1 is SGHNT and CDR2 is YYREEE in the germline V gene (reference sequence). The CDR3 contains 16 residues. The CDR3 loop is CASRLAGLAGTGEQYF. In DNA, the CDR3 is TGTGCCAGCAGGTTGGCGGGACTAGCGGGGACGGGCGAGCAGTACTTC.

This chain joins TRBV9 and TRBJ2-3; no clear D gene. V lost 3 bases, J lost 3 bases, and 11 bases lay in between. Germline V gives CDR1 SGDLS, CDR2 YYNGEE. The CDR3 length is 14 residues. For the CDR3, the DNA is TGTGCCAGCAGCGAGAGAATCTCTACAGATACGCAGTATTTT. This codes for CASSERISTDTQYF.

The V gene is TRBV7-3, the J gene TRBJ2-6; D is unclear. Germline CDR1 and CDR2: SGHTA and FQGTGA. There are 18 residues in the CDR3. V was clipped by 1 base and J by 2 bases, with 15 bases between them. As DNA, the CDR3 is TGTGCCAGCAGCTTAAACGGCCTGTTTGGAGCTGGGGCCAACGTCCTGACTTTC. Its protein product is CASSLNGLFGAGANVLTF.

This sequence joins TRBV11-3 and TRBJ2-3; no clear D. Trimming removed 0 bases at V and 0 bases at J, with 4 bases between. This CDR3 spans 14 amino acids. Germline CDR1 reads SGHNT; CDR2 reads YENEEA. Here the CDR3 reads CASSLDSSTDTQYF. The CDR3 nucleotides are TGTGCCAGCAGCTTAGACTCGAGCACAGATACGCAGTATTTT.

The gene calls are TRBV6-1 and TRBJ1-4; the match to TRBD1 covers 7 bases. Per germline, CDR1 MNHNS and CDR2 SASEGT. V shed 5 bases and J 7 bases; nucleotides not matched to a gene: 10. The CDR3 runs 15 residues. The CDR3 DNA reads as TGTGCCAGCAGTTCCGGGGTAGGGGGCGGTGAAAAACTGTTTTTT. Amino acids: CASSSGVGGGEKLFF.

The sample holds a few counts of this clone. The chain carries TRBV4-2 and TRBJ2-1; the match to TRBD2 covers 12 bases. CDR1 is LGHNA, CDR2 YNFKEQ, per germline. This CDR3 has 17 amino acids. Trimming took 2 bases from V and 0 from J; bases not matched to a gene: 2. The CDR3: CASSQLAGGLSYNEQFF. The CDR3 DNA reads as TGTGCCAGCAGCCAACTAGCGGGAGGGCTCTCCTACAATGAGCAGTTCTTC.

This clone appeared a single time. The chain is built from TRBV6-5 and TRBJ2-7, with D possibly matching TRBD1 (6 bases). The ends were cut back, 5 bases at V and 1 base at J, with 12 bases in the middle. Germline V CDR1 and CDR2: MNHEY, SVGAGI. The CDR3 is made up of 14 amino acids. CDR3 DNA sequence: TGTGCCAGCAGTCGGAACAGGGATTCCTACGAGCAGTACTTC. This gives the protein CASSRNRDSYEQYF.

The chain has TRBV30 and TRBJ1-5; D uncertain. The CDR3 is 14 amino acids. V lost 2 bases, J lost 0 bases, and 8 bases lay in between. Germline V CDR1 and CDR2: GTSNPN, SVGIG (reference sequence). CDR3 coding DNA: TGTGCCTGGAGTTTGCGAGGTAGCAATCAGCCCCAGCATTTT. Translating gives CAWSLRGSNQPQHF.

This chain joins TRBV29-1 and TRBJ2-6, with D unclear. V lost 6 bases and J lost 2, with 8 bases in between. The CDR3 is made up of 13 amino acids. Germline CDR1 SQVTM, CDR2 ANQGSEA. The CDR3 loop is CSVGLTGANVLTF. CDR3 nucleotides: TGCAGCGTGGGCCTGACTGGGGCCAACGTCCTGACTTTC.

The sample holds a few counts of this clone. This rearrangement joins TRBV4-1 to TRBJ1-2; no definite D call. Germline V gene sequence: CDR1 MGHRA, CDR2 YSYEKL. Trimming took off 0 bases at V and 8 bases at J, with 13 bases between the two ends. The CDR3 sequence is 14 residues long. CDR3 in amino acids: CASSQDWAEKGYTF. The CDR3 coding sequence is TGCGCCAGCAGCCAAGATTGGGCAGAGAAAGGCTACACCTTC.

The chain couples TRBV6-4 to TRBJ2-7; D not resolved. The CDR3 is 12 amino acids. V was clipped by 6 bases and J by 3 bases, with 9 bases between them. The germline CDR1 and CDR2 sequences are MRHNA and SNTAGT. In DNA form, the CDR3 reads TGTGCCAGCAGCCACATATACTACGAGCAGTACTTC. It codes for CASSHIYYEQYF.

The chain links TRBV29-1 to TRBJ2-7, with a tentative D call TRBD1 (6 bases). This CDR3 comprises 14 residues. The V gene lost 1 base and the J gene lost 3 bases, with 13 bases spanning the gap. The germline CDR1 and CDR2 sequences are SQVTM and ANQGSEA. The CDR3 spells CSVEGGLVGYEQYF. Here the CDR3 DNA reads TGCAGCGTTGAAGGGGGGCTAGTTGGCTACGAGCAGTACTTC.

This clone occurred a few times. The rearrangement links TRBV7-9 to TRBJ2-7; a possible D gene is TRBD1 (6 bases). The CDR3 extends over 15 amino acids. The germline V gene has CDR1 SEHNR and CDR2 FQNEAQ (reference sequence). V lost 5 bases, J lost 2 bases, and 16 bases lay in between. CDR3 protein: CASSPAQTGAYEQYF. In nucleotides, the CDR3 is TGTGCCAGCAGCCCAGCCCAGACAGGCGCCTACGAGCAGTACTTC. Full variable domain (remainder filled in from reference TRBV7-9 and TRBJ2-7): DTGVSQNPRHKITKRGQNVTFRCDPISEHNRLYWYRQTLGQGPEFLTYFQNEAQLEKSRLLSDRFSAERPKGSFSTLEIQRTEQGDSAMYLCASSPAQTGAYEQYFGPGTRLTVT.

This chain links TRBV11-2 with TRBJ2-5; D gene unclear. TRBJ2-7 matches the DNA end more closely, so the J call is doubtful. The CDR3 spans 15 residues. Germline loops: CDR1 SGHAT, CDR2 FQNNGV. Written as DNA, the CDR3 is TGTGCCAGCAGCCCATTCCGGTCGAGGTCCCGCGAGCAGTACTTC. Residues: CASSPFRSRSREQYF.

The V call is TRBV2, the J call TRBJ1-3, with TRBD1 identical over 12 bases. This CDR3 region has 15 residues. Trimming took 2 bases from V and 5 from J; bases not matched to a gene: 1. The V gene's germline CDR1 is SNHLY and CDR2 FYNNEI. The CDR3 protein is CASSERDRGRNTIYF. The DNA for the CDR3 is TGTGCCAGCAGTGAAAGGGACAGGGGGCGAAACACCATATATTTT.

This chain links TRBV5-1 with TRBJ2-1; 16 bases match TRBD2. The CDR3 is 19 residues long. Germline CDR1 is SGHRS and CDR2 is YFSETQ. J gave up 7 bases and V 6 bases, and 16 bases lay outside the gene matches. DNA for the CDR3: TGCGCCAGCAATGTCCGGGGACTAGCGGGGGGGCGTCTAGGAAATGAGCAGTTCTTC. Its protein product is CASNVRGLAGGRLGNEQFF.